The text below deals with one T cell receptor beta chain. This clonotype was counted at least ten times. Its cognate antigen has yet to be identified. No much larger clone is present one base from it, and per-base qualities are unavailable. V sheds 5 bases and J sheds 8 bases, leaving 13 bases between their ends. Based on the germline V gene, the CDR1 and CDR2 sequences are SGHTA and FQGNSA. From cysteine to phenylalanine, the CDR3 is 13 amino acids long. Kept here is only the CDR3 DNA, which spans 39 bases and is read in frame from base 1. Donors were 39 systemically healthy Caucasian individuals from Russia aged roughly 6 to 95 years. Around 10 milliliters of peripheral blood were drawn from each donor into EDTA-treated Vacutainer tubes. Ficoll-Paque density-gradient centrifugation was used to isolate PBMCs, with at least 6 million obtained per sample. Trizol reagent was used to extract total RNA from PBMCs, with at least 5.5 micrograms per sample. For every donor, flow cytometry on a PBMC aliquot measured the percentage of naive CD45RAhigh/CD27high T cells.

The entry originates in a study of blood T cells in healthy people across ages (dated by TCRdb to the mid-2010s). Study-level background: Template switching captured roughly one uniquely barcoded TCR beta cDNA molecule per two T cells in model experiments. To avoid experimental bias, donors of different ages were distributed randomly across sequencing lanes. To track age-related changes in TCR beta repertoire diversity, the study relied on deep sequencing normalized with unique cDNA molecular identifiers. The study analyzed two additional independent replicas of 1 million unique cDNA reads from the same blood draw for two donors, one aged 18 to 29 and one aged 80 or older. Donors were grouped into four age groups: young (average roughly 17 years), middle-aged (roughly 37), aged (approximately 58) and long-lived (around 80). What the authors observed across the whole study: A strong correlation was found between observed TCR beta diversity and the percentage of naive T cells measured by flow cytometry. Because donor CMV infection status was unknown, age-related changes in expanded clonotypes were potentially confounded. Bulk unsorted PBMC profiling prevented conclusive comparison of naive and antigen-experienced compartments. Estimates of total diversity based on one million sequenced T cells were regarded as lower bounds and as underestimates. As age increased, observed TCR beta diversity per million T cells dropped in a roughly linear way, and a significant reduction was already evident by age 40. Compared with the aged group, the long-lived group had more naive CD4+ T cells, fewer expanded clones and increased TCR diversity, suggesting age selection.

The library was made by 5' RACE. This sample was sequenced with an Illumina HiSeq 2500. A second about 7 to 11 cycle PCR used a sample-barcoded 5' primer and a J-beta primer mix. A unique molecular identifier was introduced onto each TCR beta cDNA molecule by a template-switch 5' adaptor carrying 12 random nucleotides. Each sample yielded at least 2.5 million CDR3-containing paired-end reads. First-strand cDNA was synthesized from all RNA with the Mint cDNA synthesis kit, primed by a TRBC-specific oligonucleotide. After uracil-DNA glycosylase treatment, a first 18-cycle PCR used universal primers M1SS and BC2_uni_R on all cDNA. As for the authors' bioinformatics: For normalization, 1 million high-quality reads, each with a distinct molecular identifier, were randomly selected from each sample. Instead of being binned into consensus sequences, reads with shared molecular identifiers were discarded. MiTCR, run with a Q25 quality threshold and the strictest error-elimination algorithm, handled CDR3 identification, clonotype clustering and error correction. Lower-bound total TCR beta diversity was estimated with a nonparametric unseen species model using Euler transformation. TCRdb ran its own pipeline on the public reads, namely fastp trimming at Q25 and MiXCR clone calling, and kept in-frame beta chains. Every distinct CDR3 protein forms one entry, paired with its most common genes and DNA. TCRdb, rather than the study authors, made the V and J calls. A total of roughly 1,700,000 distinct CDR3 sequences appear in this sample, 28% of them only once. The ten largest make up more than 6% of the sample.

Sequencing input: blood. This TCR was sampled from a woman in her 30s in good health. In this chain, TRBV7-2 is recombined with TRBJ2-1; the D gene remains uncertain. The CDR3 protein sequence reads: CASSRIRYDEQFF. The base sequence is TGTGCCAGCAGCCGAATACGGTACGATGAGCAGTTCTTC.